This T cell receptor beta chain was documented in a study of neurological immune-mediated disorders. The CDR3 spans 15 residues. Deletions cut 4 bases from V and 0 bases from J, with 12 bases between. The germline V gene has CDR1 SGHRS and CDR2 YFSETQ. TCRdb used MiXCR to reprocess the 5' RACE reads, holding one entry per CDR3 protein. The sample lists roughly 50,000 distinct CDR3 sequences, around 17% seen once, with more than 3.5% in the top ten. In this sample, this clonotype turned up many times. This receptor was identified in a man aged 55 to 70 in good health. The V gene is TRBV5-1, the J gene TRBJ2-3, with D perhaps assigned TRBD1 or TRBD2 (6 bases each). The sample comprised PBMCs. The CDR3 DNA is TGCGCCAGCAGCCCGGGGGCGACTAGCACAGATACGCAGTATTTT. Its protein product is CASSPGATSTDTQYF.